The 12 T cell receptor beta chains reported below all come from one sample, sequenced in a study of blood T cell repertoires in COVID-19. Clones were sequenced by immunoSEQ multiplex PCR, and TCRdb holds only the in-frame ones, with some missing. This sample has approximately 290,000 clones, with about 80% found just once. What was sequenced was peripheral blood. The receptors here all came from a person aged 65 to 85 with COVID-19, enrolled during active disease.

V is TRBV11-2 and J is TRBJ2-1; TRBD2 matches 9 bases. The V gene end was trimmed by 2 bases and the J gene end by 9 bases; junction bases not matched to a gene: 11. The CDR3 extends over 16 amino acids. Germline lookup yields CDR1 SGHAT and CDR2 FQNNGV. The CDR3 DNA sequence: TGTGCCAGCAGCTTACATTATAGCGGGAGAAGGGGTGAGCAGTTCTTC. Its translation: CASSLHYSGRRGEQFF.

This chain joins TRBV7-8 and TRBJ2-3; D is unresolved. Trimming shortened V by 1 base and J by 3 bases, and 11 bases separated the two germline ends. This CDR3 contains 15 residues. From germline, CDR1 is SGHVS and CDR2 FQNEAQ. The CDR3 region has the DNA TGTGCCAGCAGCTTAGACTCGGGTGTTACAGATACGCAGTATTTT. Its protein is CASSLDSGVTDTQYF. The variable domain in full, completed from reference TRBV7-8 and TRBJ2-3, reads GAGVSQSPRYKVAKRGQDVALRCDPISGHVSLFWYQQALGQGPEFLTYFQNEAQLDKSGLPSDRFFAERPEGSVSTLKIQRTQQEDSAVYLCASSLDSGVTDTQYFGPGTRLTVL.

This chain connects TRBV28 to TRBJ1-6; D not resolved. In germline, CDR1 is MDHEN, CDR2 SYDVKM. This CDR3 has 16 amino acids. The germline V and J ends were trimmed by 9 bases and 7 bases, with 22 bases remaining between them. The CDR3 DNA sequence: TGTGCCAGTGCGGGCGGTGGCCGGATAGGAAATTCACCCCTCCACTTT. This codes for CASAGGGRIGNSPLHF.

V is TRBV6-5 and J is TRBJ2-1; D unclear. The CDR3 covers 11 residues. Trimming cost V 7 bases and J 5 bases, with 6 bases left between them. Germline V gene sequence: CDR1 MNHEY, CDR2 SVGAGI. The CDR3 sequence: CASTHNNEQFF. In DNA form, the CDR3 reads TGTGCCAGCACACACAACAATGAGCAGTTCTTC.

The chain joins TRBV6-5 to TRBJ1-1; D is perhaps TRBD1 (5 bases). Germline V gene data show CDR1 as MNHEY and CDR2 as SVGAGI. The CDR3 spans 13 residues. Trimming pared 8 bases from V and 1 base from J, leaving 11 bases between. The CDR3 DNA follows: TGTGCCAGCCGCGGGGGGTGGAACACTGAAGCTTTCTTT. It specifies CASRGGWNTEAFF.

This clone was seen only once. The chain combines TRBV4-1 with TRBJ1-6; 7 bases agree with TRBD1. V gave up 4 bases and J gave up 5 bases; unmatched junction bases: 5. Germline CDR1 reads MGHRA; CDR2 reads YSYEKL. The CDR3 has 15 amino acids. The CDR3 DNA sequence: TGCGCCAGCAGCCCACCCAGGGGGGATAATTCACCCCTCCACTTT. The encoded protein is CASSPPRGDNSPLHF.

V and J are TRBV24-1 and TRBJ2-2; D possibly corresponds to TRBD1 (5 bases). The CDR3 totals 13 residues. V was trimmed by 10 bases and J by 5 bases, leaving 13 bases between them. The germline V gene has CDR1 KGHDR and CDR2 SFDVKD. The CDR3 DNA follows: TGTGCCACGGCGTTCAGGGAAACCGGGGAGCTGTTTTTT. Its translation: CATAFRETGELFF.

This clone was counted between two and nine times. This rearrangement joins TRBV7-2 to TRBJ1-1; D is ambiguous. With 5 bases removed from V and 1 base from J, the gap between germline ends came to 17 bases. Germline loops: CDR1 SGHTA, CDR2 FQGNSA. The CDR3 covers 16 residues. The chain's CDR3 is CASSPPGGRSNTEAFF. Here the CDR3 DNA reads TGTGCCAGCAGCCCTCCCGGAGGAAGGTCGAACACTGAAGCTTTCTTT.

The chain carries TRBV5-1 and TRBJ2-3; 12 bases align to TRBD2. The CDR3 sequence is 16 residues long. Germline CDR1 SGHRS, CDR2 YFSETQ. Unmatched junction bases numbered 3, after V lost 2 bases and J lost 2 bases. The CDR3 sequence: CASSFGLAGTTDTQYF. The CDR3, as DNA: TGCGCCAGCAGCTTCGGACTAGCGGGAACCACAGATACGCAGTATTTT.

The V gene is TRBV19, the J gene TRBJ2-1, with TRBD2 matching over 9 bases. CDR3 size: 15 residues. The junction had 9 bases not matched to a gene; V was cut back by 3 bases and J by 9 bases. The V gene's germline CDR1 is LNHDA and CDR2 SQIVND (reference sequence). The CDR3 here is CASSMSGGRGAEQFF. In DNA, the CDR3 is TGTGCCAGTAGTATGTCGGGCGGGAGGGGGGCTGAGCAGTTCTTC.

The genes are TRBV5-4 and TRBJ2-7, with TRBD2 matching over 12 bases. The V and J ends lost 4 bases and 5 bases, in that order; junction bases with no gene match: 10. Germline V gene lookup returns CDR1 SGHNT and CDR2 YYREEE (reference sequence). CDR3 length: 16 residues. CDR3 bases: TGTGCCAGCAGCCCTCTTTCTAGCGGGAGGGCCCACGAGCAGTACTTC. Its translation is CASSPLSSGRAHEQYF. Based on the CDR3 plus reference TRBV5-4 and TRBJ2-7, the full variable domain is ETGVTQSPTHLIKTRGQQVTLRCSSQSGHNTVSWYQQALGQGPQFIFQYYREEENGRGNFPPRFSGLQFPNYSSELNVNALELDDSALYLCASSPLSSGRAHEQYFGPGTRLTVT.

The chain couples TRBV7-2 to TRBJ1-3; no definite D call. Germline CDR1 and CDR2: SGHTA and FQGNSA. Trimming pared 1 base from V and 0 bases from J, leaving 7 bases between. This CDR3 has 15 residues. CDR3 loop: CASSLGPFSGNTIYF. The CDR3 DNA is TGTGCCAGCAGCTTAGGTCCCTTCTCTGGAAACACCATATATTTT.